A single sample gave rise to the 9 T cell receptor beta chains below, sequenced in a study of T-cell reconstitution after alpha-beta-depleted transplantation in children. Library preparation (for TCRbeta) was performed with unique molecular identifiers. MiXCR was run by TCRdb on the PCR reads, yielding one entry per CDR3 protein. The sample records around 300,000 distinct CDR3 sequences, about a quarter being singletons. Sequenced material: PBMCs, mostly from graft donor cells, taken 180 days after TCRalphabeta/CD19-depleted stem cell transplant. The receptors originated from a male patient aged 10 to 17 who had a stem cell transplant for acute lymphoblastic leukemia, so the T cells may come from the graft donor.

This clonotype was recorded a few times. V is TRBV5-1 and J is TRBJ2-1; 11 bases map to TRBD2. The CDR3 extends over 15 amino acids. Germline V gene sequence: CDR1 SGHRS, CDR2 YFSETQ. V lost 1 base and J lost 8; bases outside the gene matches: 5. The CDR3 DNA is TGCGCCAGCAGCTTGACTAGCGGGAGCGGCTATGAGCAGTTCTTC. This gives the protein CASSLTSGSGYEQFF.

This clonotype showed up just a few times. The rearrangement joins TRBV20-1 to TRBJ2-4; 10 positions match TRBD2. Germline values: CDR1 DFQATT, CDR2 SNEGSKA (reference sequence). CDR3 size: 14 residues. After removal of 6 bases from V and 6 bases from J, the junction contained 8 bases not matched to a gene. The CDR3 region has the DNA TGCAGTGCACCTCCGGGACTAGCGATAAACATTCAGTACTTC. As protein: CSAPPGLAINIQYF.

This clonotype was seen a handful of times. The chain recombines TRBV5-1 with TRBJ2-7; TRBD1 is a possible D gene (6 bases). V lost 3 bases, J lost 5 bases, and 18 bases lay in between. Germline CDR1 SGHRS, CDR2 YFSETQ. The CDR3 loop spans 15 amino acids. Here the CDR3 reads CASSSPGRGAHEQYF. CDR3 DNA sequence: TGCGCCAGCAGCTCGCCTGGCAGGGGTGCGCACGAGCAGTACTTC.

This clonotype showed up just a few times. The chain employs TRBV11-2 and TRBJ2-6, with unresolved D. The CDR3 length is 18 residues. Trimming removed 1 base at V and 0 bases at J, with 13 bases between. The germline gives CDR1 SGHAT, CDR2 FQNNGV. The CDR3: CASSLVGGRPSGANVLTF. CDR3 DNA sequence: TGTGCCAGCAGCTTAGTTGGCGGCAGACCCTCTGGGGCCAACGTCCTGACTTTC.

This clonotype showed up many times. The rearrangement links TRBV12-3 or TRBV12-4 to TRBJ1-2; no clear D gene. The CDR3 is 15 residues long. V dropped 4 bases and J dropped 0 bases, with 12 bases sitting between them. This CDR3 reads CASSSPPTANYGYTF. The CDR3 DNA follows: TGTGCCAGCAGTTCTCCGCCGACTGCTAACTATGGCTACACCTTC.

J is TRBJ1-1 and V is TRBV20-1; D gene unclear. This CDR3 contains 14 residues. Trimming removed 5 bases at V and 1 base at J, with 14 bases between. Per the germline V gene, CDR1 is DFQATT and CDR2 is SNEGSKA (reference sequence). The chain's CDR3 is CSAPLGGRNTEAFF. The CDR3 bases are TGCAGTGCTCCCCTTGGAGGCAGGAACACTGAAGCTTTCTTT.

This clonotype was counted a few times. The V gene is TRBV7-8, the J gene TRBJ2-3; D not certain. CDR1 is SGHVS, CDR2 FQNEAQ, per germline. The ends were cut back, 1 base at V and 3 bases at J, with 11 bases in the middle. The CDR3 is made up of 15 amino acids. CDR3 in DNA: TGTGCCAGCAGCTTAGGTTCCCTTCAGACAGATACGCAGTATTTT. It translates to CASSLGSLQTDTQYF.

Note on this clonotype: A read error may explain this, as a much larger clone is one base away. The chain carries TRBV7-6 and TRBJ2-5, with D perhaps given as TRBD1 or TRBD2 (5 bases each). The germline V gene encodes CDR1 SGHVS and CDR2 FNYEAQ. The CDR3 is 14 amino acids. This chain's CDR3 is CGSSPWGSRGTQYF. CDR3 nucleotide sequence: TGTGGCAGCAGTCCGTGGGGGTCTCGAGGGACCCAGTACTTC.

The V and J genes are TRBV4-1 and TRBJ2-7, with D possibly being TRBD2 (6 bases). Between the trimmed V and J ends, which lost 4 bases and 5 bases, there was a span of 24 bases. Germline assignment: CDR1 MGHRA and CDR2 YSYEKL. This CDR3 spans 17 amino acids. CDR3: CASSLQIRLGARNEQYF. The CDR3 nucleotides are TGCGCCAGCAGCCTCCAGATTCGACTAGGGGCTAGGAACGAGCAGTACTTC.